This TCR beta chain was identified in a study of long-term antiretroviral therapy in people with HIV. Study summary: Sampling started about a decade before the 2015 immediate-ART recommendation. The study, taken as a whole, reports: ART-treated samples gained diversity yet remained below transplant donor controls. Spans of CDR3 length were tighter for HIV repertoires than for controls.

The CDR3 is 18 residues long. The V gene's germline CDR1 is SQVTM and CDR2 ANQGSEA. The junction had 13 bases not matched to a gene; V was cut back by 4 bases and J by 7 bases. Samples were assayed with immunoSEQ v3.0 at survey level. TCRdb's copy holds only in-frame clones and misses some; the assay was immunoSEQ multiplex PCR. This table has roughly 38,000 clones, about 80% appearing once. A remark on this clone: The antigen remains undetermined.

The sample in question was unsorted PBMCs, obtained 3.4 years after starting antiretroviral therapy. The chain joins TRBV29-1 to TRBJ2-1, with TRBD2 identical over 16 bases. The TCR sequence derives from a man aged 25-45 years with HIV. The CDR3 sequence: CSVAAPGTSGRGLNEQFF. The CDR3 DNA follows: TGCAGCGTTGCAGCTCCCGGGACTAGCGGGAGGGGACTTAATGAGCAGTTCTTC.